The present T cell receptor beta chain was sequenced within a study of CD8 T cells in Susac syndrome. Controls matched for age and sex were healthy donors. Negative isolation was used for CD8+ and CD4+ T cells and FACS enrichment for TEMRA cells. An amount of RNA that ranged from about 0.45 to 1 ug was reverse transcribed with random hexamers. Via MiXCR, TCRdb re-called the immunoSEQ multiplex PCR reads, giving one row per CDR3 protein. Of some 100,000 distinct CDR3 sequences listed, about 96% are singletons. The TCR originated in a human donor in good health. The sequencing input was CD4+ T cells from PBMCs.

The CDR3 DNA reads as TGTGCCAGCAGCTTCGCACAGGGGATCTCTGGGGCCAACGTCCTGACTTTC. Encoded protein: CASSFAQGISGANVLTF. The rearrangement joins TRBV7-9 to TRBJ2-6; 7 positions match TRBD1. With V trimmed by 3 bases and J by 0 bases, 5 bases remained unmatched. This CDR3 has 17 residues. In germline, CDR1 is SEHNR, CDR2 FQNEAQ (reference sequence). Full variable domain (outside the CDR3, taken from reference TRBV7-9 and TRBJ2-6): DTGVSQNPRHKITKRGQNVTFRCDPISEHNRLYWYRQTLGQGPEFLTYFQNEAQLEKSRLLSDRFSAERPKGSFSTLEIQRTEQGDSAMYLCASSFAQGISGANVLTFGAGSRLTVL.